A selection of T cell receptor beta chains follows, all from one sample in a study of shared clonotypes between healthy human individuals. Method: immunoSEQ multiplex PCR; TCRdb's copy keeps in-frame clones and lacks some. Of roughly 1,100,000 clones listed, about three quarters are singletons. Sequenced: memory CD4+ T cells sorted from blood. The source is a man aged 18 to 35 in good health. Each CDR3 is given with its conserved first and last residue. Each record gives: CDR3 protein, CDR3 DNA, V gene, J gene, clone size, D gene. D genes are given only for firm matches. The listing skips clone size in some rows; elsewhere it reads once, few, many or a size class.

CDR3aa: CASSSLEGYEQYF; CDR3nt: TGTGCCAGCAGCTCTCTAGAGGGTTACGAGCAGTACTTC; v_gene: TRBV7-3; j_gene: TRBJ2-7; abundance: -; d_gene: -
CDR3aa: CTSSHRDRGEKLFF; CDR3nt: TGCACCAGCAGCCACCGGGACAGGGGAGAAAAACTGTTTTTT; v_gene: TRBV1; j_gene: TRBJ1-4; abundance: -; d_gene: -
CDR3aa: CASKDPGEGSYEQYF; CDR3nt: TGTGCCAGTAAGGACCCTGGGGAAGGTTCCTACGAGCAGTACTTC; v_gene: TRBV19; j_gene: TRBJ2-7; abundance: -; d_gene: -
CDR3aa: CASSLPGQGGSPLHF; CDR3nt: TGCGCCAGCAGCTTACCGGGACAGGGCGGATCACCCCTCCACTTT; v_gene: TRBV5-1; j_gene: TRBJ1-6; abundance: -; d_gene: TRBD1
CDR3aa: CASSLDLSFSIPPPGFF; CDR3nt: TGTGCCAGCAGCTTAGACCTTTCATTCTCTATTCCCCCACCCGGCTTCTTC; v_gene: TRBV7-9; j_gene: TRBJ2-1; abundance: -; d_gene: -
CDR3aa: CSVEEDRNYGYTF; CDR3nt: TGCAGCGTTGAGGAGGACAGGAACTATGGCTACACCTTC; v_gene: TRBV29-1; j_gene: TRBJ1-2; abundance: -; d_gene: TRBD1
CDR3aa: CASSLGSEANYGYTF; CDR3nt: TGCGCCAGCAGTCTGGGGTCAGAAGCTAACTATGGCTACACCTTC; v_gene: TRBV5-1; j_gene: TRBJ1-2; abundance: -; d_gene: -
CDR3aa: CASSRVFPYEQYF; CDR3nt: TGTGCCAGCAGCAGGGTCTTCCCCTACGAGCAGTACTTC; v_gene: TRBV2; j_gene: TRBJ2-7; abundance: -; d_gene: -
CDR3aa: CASSGFSDRGLGYTF; CDR3nt: TGTGCCAGCAGCGGGTTTTCAGACAGGGGGCTGGGCTACACCTTC; v_gene: TRBV21-1; j_gene: TRBJ1-2; abundance: -; d_gene: -
CDR3aa: CASSLRQGGDEQYF; CDR3nt: TGCGCCAGCAGCTTGAGACAGGGGGGTGACGAGCAGTACTTC; v_gene: TRBV5-1; j_gene: TRBJ2-7; abundance: -; d_gene: TRBD1
CDR3aa: CASSPPYGTSGINEQFF; CDR3nt: TGTGCCAGCTCACCACCGTACGGGACTAGCGGGATCAATGAGCAGTTCTTC; v_gene: TRBV18; j_gene: TRBJ2-1; abundance: -; d_gene: TRBD2
CDR3aa: CASSPGGYEQYF; CDR3nt: TGTGCCAGCTCCCCTGGGGGCTACGAGCAGTACTTC; v_gene: TRBV18; j_gene: TRBJ2-7; abundance: -; d_gene: -
CDR3aa: CASSPDRGLSYGYTF; CDR3nt: TGTGCCAGCAGCCCCGACAGGGGGCTGAGCTATGGCTACACCTTC; v_gene: TRBV5-6; j_gene: TRBJ1-2; abundance: -; d_gene: TRBD1
CDR3aa: CASSLETGNTIYF; CDR3nt: TGCGCCAGCAGCTTGGAAACGGGAAACACCATATATTTT; v_gene: TRBV5-1; j_gene: TRBJ1-3; abundance: -; d_gene: -
CDR3aa: CSVEAPDWPDKMETQYF; CDR3nt: TGCAGCGTTGAAGCCCCGGACTGGCCAGACAAGATGGAGACCCAGTACTTC; v_gene: TRBV29-1; j_gene: TRBJ2-5; abundance: -; d_gene: -
CDR3aa: CASSGETRRFDEQFF; CDR3nt: TGTGCCAGCAGCGGAGAGACTAGAAGGTTCGATGAGCAGTTCTTC; v_gene: TRBV9; j_gene: TRBJ2-1; abundance: -; d_gene: -
CDR3aa: CASRRLAGPPEQFF; CDR3nt: TGTGCCAGCAGGCGACTAGCGGGGCCGCCCGAGCAGTTCTTC; v_gene: TRBV11-2; j_gene: TRBJ2-1; abundance: many; d_gene: TRBD2
CDR3aa: CASSLPGQWNEQYF; CDR3nt: TGTGCCAGCAGCCTACCGGGACAGTGGAACGAGCAGTACTTC; v_gene: TRBV7-9; j_gene: TRBJ2-7; abundance: -; d_gene: TRBD1
CDR3aa: CASREQGGREKLFF; CDR3nt: TGTGCCAGCAGGGAACAGGGGGGTCGGGAAAAACTGTTTTTT; v_gene: TRBV28; j_gene: TRBJ1-4; abundance: many; d_gene: TRBD1
CDR3aa: CASSSNPTELFF; CDR3nt: TGTGCCAGCAGCTCAAACCCCACAGAACTGTTTTTT; v_gene: TRBV7-6; j_gene: TRBJ1-4; abundance: -; d_gene: -
CDR3aa: CASSSEGGGETQYF; CDR3nt: TGTGCTAGCAGCTCAGAAGGGGGGGGAGAGACCCAGTACTTC; v_gene: TRBV7-7; j_gene: TRBJ2-5; abundance: -; d_gene: -
CDR3aa: CASSLGAGDLSIQYF; CDR3nt: TGCGCCAGCAGCTTGGGGGCAGGGGATTTAAGCATTCAGTACTTC; v_gene: TRBV5-1; j_gene: TRBJ2-4; abundance: -; d_gene: -
CDR3aa: CAISTGLQETQYF; CDR3nt: TGTGCCATTTCGACAGGACTCCAAGAGACCCAGTACTTC; v_gene: TRBV10-3; j_gene: TRBJ2-5; abundance: -; d_gene: -
CDR3aa: CASSNTGGAQNIQYF; CDR3nt: TGTGCCAGCTCCAACACAGGGGGCGCGCAAAACATTCAGTACTTC; v_gene: TRBV19; j_gene: TRBJ2-4; abundance: few; d_gene: TRBD1
CDR3aa: CASGPGGHGTQYF; CDR3nt: TGTGCTAGTGGTCCGGGGGGGCACGGGACCCAGTACTTC; v_gene: TRBV12-5; j_gene: TRBJ2-5; abundance: few; d_gene: TRBD2
CDR3aa: CASSRTSDAVVTQYF; CDR3nt: TGTGCCAGTAGTAGAACTAGCGACGCGGTCGTGACCCAGTACTTC; v_gene: TRBV19; j_gene: TRBJ2-5; abundance: -; d_gene: TRBD2
CDR3aa: CASSLAWETQYF; CDR3nt: TGTGCCAGCAGCTTAGCGTGGGAGACCCAGTACTTC; v_gene: TRBV7-2; j_gene: TRBJ2-5; abundance: -; d_gene: -
CDR3aa: CASSLTDTQYF; CDR3nt: TGTGCCAGCAGCCTGACAGATACGCAGTATTTT; v_gene: TRBV2; j_gene: TRBJ2-3; abundance: -; d_gene: -
CDR3aa: CASRRDGGAHEQFF; CDR3nt: TGCGCCAGCAGGAGGGACGGGGGGGCCCACGAGCAGTTCTTC; v_gene: TRBV5-1; j_gene: TRBJ2-1; abundance: -; d_gene: TRBD2
CDR3aa: CASSPAAGKTEAFF; CDR3nt: TGTGCCAGCTCACCAGCGGCCGGGAAAACTGAAGCTTTCTTT; v_gene: TRBV18; j_gene: TRBJ1-1; abundance: -; d_gene: -
CDR3aa: CAISGGSSYNEQFF; CDR3nt: TGTGCCATTAGCGGGGGTTCTTCCTACAATGAGCAGTTCTTC; v_gene: TRBV10-3; j_gene: TRBJ2-1; abundance: once; d_gene: TRBD2
CDR3aa: CASSRAGVVGEKLFF; CDR3nt: TGCGCCAGCAGCCGAGCAGGGGTAGTCGGTGAAAAACTGTTTTTT; v_gene: TRBV4-1; j_gene: TRBJ1-4; abundance: -; d_gene: -
CDR3aa: CASSRDGSSYEQYF; CDR3nt: TGCGCCAGCAGTCGGGACGGGAGCTCCTACGAGCAGTACTTC; v_gene: TRBV10-1; j_gene: TRBJ2-7; abundance: -; d_gene: -
CDR3aa: CSSGGRATDTQYF; CDR3nt: TGCAGCTCGGGGGGGAGGGCCACAGATACGCAGTATTTT; v_gene: TRBV29-1; j_gene: TRBJ2-3; abundance: -; d_gene: TRBD2
CDR3aa: CASSRTARSYEQYF; CDR3nt: TGTGCCAGTAGTAGGACAGCGCGCTCCTACGAGCAGTACTTC; v_gene: TRBV19; j_gene: TRBJ2-7; abundance: once; d_gene: -
CDR3aa: CASSGGQAYQPQHF; CDR3nt: TGTGCCAGCAGCGGGGGACAGGCCTATCAGCCCCAGCATTTT; v_gene: TRBV25-1; j_gene: TRBJ1-5; abundance: -; d_gene: TRBD1
CDR3aa: CASSGGGATDTQYF; CDR3nt: TGCGCCAGCAGCGGCGGGGGGGCGACAGATACGCAGTATTTT; v_gene: TRBV5-1; j_gene: TRBJ2-3; abundance: -; d_gene: TRBD2
CDR3aa: CASSLRGDAAEDTQYF; CDR3nt: TGTGCCAGCAGCCTCAGGGGGGACGCCGCTGAAGATACGCAGTATTTT; v_gene: TRBV9; j_gene: TRBJ2-3; abundance: few; d_gene: -
CDR3aa: CASSTQGTNEQFF; CDR3nt: TGTGCCAGCAGCACACAGGGGACGAATGAGCAGTTCTTC; v_gene: TRBV7-2; j_gene: TRBJ2-1; abundance: -; d_gene: TRBD1
CDR3aa: CASSIDLTGNNQPQHF; CDR3nt: TGTGCCAGTAGTATAGACCTGACAGGGAACAATCAGCCCCAGCATTTT; v_gene: TRBV19; j_gene: TRBJ1-5; abundance: -; d_gene: TRBD1
CDR3aa: CASSFYDRDGYGYTF; CDR3nt: TGTGCCAGCAGCTTTTACGACAGGGACGGCTATGGCTACACCTTC; v_gene: TRBV13; j_gene: TRBJ1-2; abundance: -; d_gene: TRBD1
CDR3aa: CSVLGLGNTEAFF; CDR3nt: TGCAGCGTTTTGGGGCTCGGGAACACTGAAGCTTTCTTT; v_gene: TRBV29-1; j_gene: TRBJ1-1; abundance: -; d_gene: -
CDR3aa: CASSWGRSSYEQYF; CDR3nt: TGTGCCAGCAGTTGGGGACGGAGCTCCTACGAGCAGTACTTC; v_gene: TRBV28; j_gene: TRBJ2-7; abundance: -; d_gene: -